The rows below give T cell receptor beta chains drawn from one sample of a study of cytomegalovirus exposure and HLA in healthy donors. Assay: immunoSEQ multiplex PCR; the TCRdb copy retains only in-frame clones and omits some. The sample gives roughly 130,000 clones, 70% to 85% of which show up once; about 2% is in the top ten. Sequencing input: PBMCs. All receptors derive from a man in his forties in good health and CMV-seronegative. Both conserved end residues are part of each CDR3. The order of the fields is D gene, V gene, clone size, J gene, CDR3 protein, CDR3 DNA. The D gene is left open where the match is weak. Expanded clones are given a class, and other clones once, few, many or no size at all.

NA	TRBV10-3	NA	TRBJ2-7	CAISETSREQYF	TGTGCCATCAGTGAGACTAGTCGCGAGCAGTACTTC
TRBD1	TRBV5-4	NA	TRBJ2-7	CASSPGQGGWPGQYF	TGTGCCAGCAGCCCGGGACAGGGGGGGTGGCCCGGACAGTACTTC
TRBD1	TRBV7-9	NA	TRBJ1-5	CASSWDRGDQPQHF	TGTGCCAGCAGCTGGGACAGGGGCGATCAGCCCCAGCATTTT
TRBD2	TRBV2	NA	TRBJ2-5	CASVRGTSGVETQYF	TGTGCCAGCGTTCGAGGGACTAGCGGGGTCGAGACCCAGTACTTC
TRBD1	TRBV5-1	NA	TRBJ1-3	CASSPLPGQGAGNTIYF	TGCGCCAGCAGCCCATTACCGGGACAGGGGGCCGGAAACACCATATATTTT
TRBD1	TRBV19	NA	TRBJ1-2	CASKGSDRGQIYGYTF	TGTGCCAGTAAAGGCTCGGACAGGGGGCAGATCTATGGCTACACCTTC
NA	TRBV4-1	NA	TRBJ2-2	CASSLRPGHLTGELFF	TGCGCCAGCAGCCTCAGACCGGGACATCTCACCGGGGAGCTGTTTTTT
TRBD1	TRBV27	NA	TRBJ2-1	CASSPGTGLGEQFF	TGTGCCAGCAGTCCCGGGACAGGGTTAGGTGAGCAGTTCTTC
TRBD1	TRBV5-4	medium-sized	TRBJ1-5	CASSWDRAQPQHF	TGTGCCAGCAGCTGGGACAGGGCCCAGCCCCAGCATTTT
TRBD1	TRBV25-1	NA	TRBJ2-1	CASKPARQGANEQFF	TGTGCCAGCAAGCCCGCCCGACAGGGGGCTAATGAGCAGTTCTTC
TRBD1	TRBV5-1	NA	TRBJ1-6	CASSLRPTGDNSPLHF	TGCGCCAGCAGCTTACGACCGACAGGGGATAATTCACCCCTCCACTTT
TRBD1	TRBV7-9	NA	TRBJ2-6	CASSTTRTGSSGANVLTF	TGTGCCAGCAGCACGACAAGGACAGGTTCCTCTGGGGCCAACGTCCTGACTTTC
TRBD1	TRBV6-1	once	TRBJ2-6	CASIPGQGNVLTF	TGTGCCAGTATACCGGGACAGGGCAACGTCCTGACTTTC
NA	TRBV4-1	few	TRBJ1-3	CASSQGQRTISGNTIYF	TGCGCCAGCAGCCAAGGACAGCGCACCATCTCTGGAAACACCATATATTTT
NA	TRBV7-2	NA	TRBJ1-5	CASTLSGGSNQPQHF	TGTGCCAGCACCCTTTCCGGGGGTAGCAATCAGCCCCAGCATTTT
NA	TRBV28	NA	TRBJ2-4	CAIGLPKNIQYF	TGTGCCATCGGACTACCGAAAAACATTCAGTACTTC
NA	TRBV19	few	TRBJ2-1	CASSKAGNYNEQFF	TGTGCCAGTAGTAAGGCGGGAAACTACAATGAGCAGTTCTTC
NA	TRBV11-2	NA	TRBJ2-3	CASSLRAYPSGDTQYF	TGTGCCAGCAGCTTGCGGGCCTACCCCAGTGGGGATACGCAGTATTTT
TRBD1	TRBV28	NA	TRBJ2-1	CASSLTADRVHEQFF	TGTGCCAGCAGTTTAACGGCGGACAGGGTCCATGAGCAGTTCTTC
NA	TRBV6-1	NA	TRBJ1-5	CASTGNWNQPQHF	TGTGCCAGCACAGGCAATTGGAATCAGCCCCAGCATTTT
NA	TRBV7-9	NA	TRBJ2-7	CASSLVQLGYEQYF	TGTGCCAGCAGCTTAGTGCAGCTAGGCTACGAGCAGTACTTC
NA	TRBV29-1	NA	TRBJ2-3	CSVARSTDTQYF	TGCAGCGTTGCCAGGAGCACAGATACGCAGTATTTT
TRBD1	TRBV25-1	NA	TRBJ2-7	CASSETGVLYEQYF	TGTGCCAGCAGTGAAACAGGGGTGTTATACGAGCAGTACTTC
TRBD1	TRBV6-6	few	TRBJ2-7	CASSYGQASYEQYF	TGTGCCAGCAGTTACGGACAGGCCTCCTACGAGCAGTACTTC
TRBD2	TRBV4-1	NA	TRBJ2-7	CASSPGLAGEHEQYF	TGCGCCAGCAGCCCCGGACTAGCGGGGGAGCACGAGCAGTACTTC
NA	TRBV27	NA	TRBJ2-1	CASSTHIFGRVGEQFF	TGTGCCAGCAGTACCCACATTTTCGGGAGAGTAGGTGAGCAGTTCTTC
NA	TRBV7-8	NA	TRBJ2-3	CASMTGAGSDTQYF	TGTGCCAGCATGACGGGAGCCGGGTCAGATACGCAGTATTTT
TRBD1	TRBV11-2	NA	TRBJ2-5	CASRLITGVETQYF	TGTGCCAGCAGACTGATCACAGGGGTAGAGACCCAGTACTTC
NA	TRBV5-4	NA	TRBJ2-1	CASSLGQDSYNEQFF	TGTGCCAGCAGCTTGGGGCAGGACTCCTACAATGAGCAGTTCTTC
TRBD2	TRBV28	few	TRBJ2-5	CASSWGAGRAIETQYF	TGTGCCAGCTCCTGGGGCGCCGGGAGGGCCATTGAGACCCAGTACTTC
NA	TRBV27	NA	TRBJ2-3	CASSLIRAGTDTQYF	TGTGCCAGCAGTTTAATCCGAGCGGGCACAGATACGCAGTATTTT
NA	TRBV5-1	NA	TRBJ2-1	CASSLGAGRGYNEQFF	TGCGCCAGCAGCTTGGGTGCGGGGCGGGGCTACAATGAGCAGTTCTTC
NA	TRBV2	NA	TRBJ2-2	CASSEGGGDTGELFF	TGTGCCAGCAGTGAAGGCGGGGGCGACACCGGGGAGCTGTTTTTT
TRBD2	TRBV4-1	NA	TRBJ2-2	CASSQPGLAGPNTGELFF	TGCGCCAGCAGCCAACCGGGACTAGCGGGCCCAAACACCGGGGAGCTGTTTTTT
NA	TRBV28	NA	TRBJ2-7	CASKGTNYEQYF	TGTGCCAGCAAAGGGACAAACTACGAGCAGTACTTC
NA	TRBV10-2	NA	TRBJ1-5	CASSTFRQPQHF	TGCGCCAGCAGCACATTCCGCCAGCCCCAGCATTTT
TRBD2	TRBV2	NA	TRBJ2-5	CASSAGGAETQYF	TGTGCCAGCAGTGCCGGGGGGGCAGAGACCCAGTACTTC
NA	TRBV19	NA	TRBJ1-4	CASNTVATNEKLFF	TGTGCCAGTAACACAGTTGCAACTAATGAAAAACTGTTTTTT
TRBD2	TRBV28	few	TRBJ2-7	CASSSIAGYHYEQYF	TGTGCCAGCAGTTCTATAGCGGGATACCACTACGAGCAGTACTTC
NA	TRBV7-9	NA	TRBJ2-7	CASSFTSEQYF	TGTGCCAGCAGCTTCACGAGCGAGCAGTACTTC
TRBD1	TRBV2	NA	TRBJ2-4	CASSEAHPGQGAKNIQYF	TGTGCCAGCAGTGAAGCGCACCCGGGACAGGGGGCCAAAAACATTCAGTACTTC
NA	TRBV6-4	NA	TRBJ1-6	CASSDSGDAEYGSYNSPLHF	TGTGCCAGCAGTGACTCGGGCGACGCAGAATACGGCTCCTATAATTCACCCCTCCACTTT
TRBD1	TRBV7-3	NA	TRBJ1-2	CASSYLGQGRIYGYTF	TGTGCCAGCAGTTATTTAGGACAGGGTCGGATCTATGGCTACACCTTC
TRBD1	TRBV7-2	NA	TRBJ2-3	CASTLGGQDTDTQYF	TGTGCCAGCACCCTGGGGGGACAGGACACAGATACGCAGTATTTT
NA	TRBV4-1	NA	TRBJ1-3	CASRGDGYYSGNTIYF	TGCGCCAGCAGAGGAGACGGATATTACTCTGGAAACACCATATATTTT
NA	TRBV19	NA	TRBJ1-2	CASLNGVYGYTF	TGTGCCAGCTTAAACGGGGTTTATGGCTACACCTTC
TRBD1	TRBV10-1	few	TRBJ2-1	CASSPTPGQGPFDEQFF	TGCGCCAGCAGTCCTACACCGGGACAGGGGCCCTTCGATGAGCAGTTCTTC
NA	TRBV5-1	NA	TRBJ2-7	CASSLAGVEVSYEQYF	TGCGCCAGCAGCTTGGCGGGGGTGGAGGTATCCTACGAGCAGTACTTC
NA	TRBV28	NA	TRBJ1-4	CASRASGSRATNEKLFF	TGTGCCAGCAGGGCCTCAGGGTCTAGGGCAACTAATGAAAAACTGTTTTTT
TRBD1	TRBV30	NA	TRBJ2-4	CAWSLTGEGIQYF	TGTGCCTGGAGTCTGACAGGGGAAGGCATTCAGTACTTC
NA	TRBV9	once	TRBJ2-5	CASSPEGGQETQYF	TGTGCCAGCAGCCCAGAGGGGGGACAGGAGACCCAGTACTTC
TRBD1	TRBV19	NA	TRBJ2-5	CASSIGGQLGGETQYF	TGTGCCAGTAGTATAGGGGGACAGCTCGGAGGAGAGACCCAGTACTTC
NA	TRBV10-3	NA	TRBJ1-2	CAITETMDPGKSYGYTF	TGTGCCATCACCGAAACCATGGACCCGGGGAAGAGCTATGGCTACACCTTC
TRBD1	TRBV19	NA	TRBJ2-7	CASSPGTGPYEQYF	TGTGCCAGTAGCCCCGGGACAGGGCCGTACGAGCAGTACTTC
NA	TRBV7-2	NA	TRBJ2-2	CASSLDGGRNTGELFF	TGTGCCAGCAGCTTAGATGGGGGGAGGAACACCGGGGAGCTGTTTTTT